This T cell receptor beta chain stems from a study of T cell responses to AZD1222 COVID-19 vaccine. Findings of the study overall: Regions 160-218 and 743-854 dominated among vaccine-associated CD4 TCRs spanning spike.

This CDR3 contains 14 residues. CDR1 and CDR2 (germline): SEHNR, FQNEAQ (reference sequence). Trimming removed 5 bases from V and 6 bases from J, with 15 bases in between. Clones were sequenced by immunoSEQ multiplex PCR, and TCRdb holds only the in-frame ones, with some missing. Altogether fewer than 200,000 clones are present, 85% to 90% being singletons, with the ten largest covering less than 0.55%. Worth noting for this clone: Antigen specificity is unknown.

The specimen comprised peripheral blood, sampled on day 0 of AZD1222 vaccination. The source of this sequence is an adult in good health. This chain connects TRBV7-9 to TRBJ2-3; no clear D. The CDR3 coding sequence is TGTGCCAGCAGCGTACCCCCACGGACGGATACGCAGTATTTT. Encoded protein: CASSVPPRTDTQYF.